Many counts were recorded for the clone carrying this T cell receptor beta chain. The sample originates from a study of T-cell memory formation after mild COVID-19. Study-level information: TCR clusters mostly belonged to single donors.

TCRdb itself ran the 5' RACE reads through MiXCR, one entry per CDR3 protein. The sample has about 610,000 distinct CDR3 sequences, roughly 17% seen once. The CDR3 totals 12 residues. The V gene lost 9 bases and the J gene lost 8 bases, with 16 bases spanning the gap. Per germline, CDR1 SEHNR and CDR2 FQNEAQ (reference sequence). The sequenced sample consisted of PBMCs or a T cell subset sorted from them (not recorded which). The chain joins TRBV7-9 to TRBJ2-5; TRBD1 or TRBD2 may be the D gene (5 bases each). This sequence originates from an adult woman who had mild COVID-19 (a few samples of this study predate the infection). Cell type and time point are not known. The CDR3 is CASNRDLPTQYF. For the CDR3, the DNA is TGTGCCAGTAACCGGGACCTTCCAACCCAGTACTTC.